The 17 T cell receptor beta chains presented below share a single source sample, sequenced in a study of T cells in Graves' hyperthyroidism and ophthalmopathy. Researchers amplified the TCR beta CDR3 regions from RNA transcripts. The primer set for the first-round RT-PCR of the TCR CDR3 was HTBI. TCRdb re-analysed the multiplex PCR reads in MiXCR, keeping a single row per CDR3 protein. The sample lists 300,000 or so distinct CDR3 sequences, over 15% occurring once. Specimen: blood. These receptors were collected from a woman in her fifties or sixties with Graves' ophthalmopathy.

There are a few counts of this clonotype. The CDR3 reads CASSGLAALRSGANVLTF. The CDR3, as DNA: TGTGCCAGCAGCGGATTAGCGGCCCTAAGGTCTGGGGCCAACGTCCTGACTTTC. The chain uses TRBV7-9 and TRBJ2-6; maybe TRBD2 (6 bases). The germline V and J ends were trimmed by 5 bases and 1 base, with 18 bases remaining between them. Germline V gene sequence: CDR1 SEHNR, CDR2 FQNEAQ (reference sequence). CDR3 length: 18 residues.

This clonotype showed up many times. CDR3 sequence (DNA): TGCAGTGCTAGAGAAATCGGCACTGAAGCTTTCTTT. It translates to CSAREIGTEAFF. The chain recombines TRBV20-1 with TRBJ1-1, with D uncertain. With 0 bases removed from V and 4 bases from J, the gap between germline ends came to 6 bases. There are 12 residues in the CDR3. Germline CDR1 and CDR2: DFQATT and SNEGSKA (reference sequence).

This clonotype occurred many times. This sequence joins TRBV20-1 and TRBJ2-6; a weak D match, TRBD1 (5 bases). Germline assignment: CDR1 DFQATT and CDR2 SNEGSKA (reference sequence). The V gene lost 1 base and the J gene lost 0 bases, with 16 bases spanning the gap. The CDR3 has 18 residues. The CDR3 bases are TGCAGTGCTAGAGGTGCCCAAGGGGCTTACTCTGGGGCCAACGTCCTGACTTTC. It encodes CSARGAQGAYSGANVLTF.

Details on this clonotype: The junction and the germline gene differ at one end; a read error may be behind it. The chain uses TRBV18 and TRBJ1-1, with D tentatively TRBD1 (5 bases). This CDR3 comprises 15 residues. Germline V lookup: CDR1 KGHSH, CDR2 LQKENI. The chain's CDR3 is CASSPQSNRGTEASF. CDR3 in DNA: TGTGCCAGCTCACCACAGTCCAATAGGGGCACTGAAGCTTCCTTT.

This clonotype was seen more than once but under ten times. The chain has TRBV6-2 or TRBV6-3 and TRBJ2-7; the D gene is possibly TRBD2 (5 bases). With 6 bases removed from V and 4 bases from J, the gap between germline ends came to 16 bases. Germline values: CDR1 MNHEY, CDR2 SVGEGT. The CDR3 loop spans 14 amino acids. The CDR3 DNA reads TGTGCCAGCAGACCCGGAGGATCCCCTTACGAGCAGTACTTC. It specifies CASRPGGSPYEQYF.

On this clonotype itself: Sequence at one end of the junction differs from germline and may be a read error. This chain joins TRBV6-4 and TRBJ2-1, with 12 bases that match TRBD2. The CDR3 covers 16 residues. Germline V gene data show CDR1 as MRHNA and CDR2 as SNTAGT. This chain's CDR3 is CASSQELAGGYNGQFF. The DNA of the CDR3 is TGTGCCAGCAGTCAGGAACTAGCGGGAGGATACAATGGGCAGTTCTTC.

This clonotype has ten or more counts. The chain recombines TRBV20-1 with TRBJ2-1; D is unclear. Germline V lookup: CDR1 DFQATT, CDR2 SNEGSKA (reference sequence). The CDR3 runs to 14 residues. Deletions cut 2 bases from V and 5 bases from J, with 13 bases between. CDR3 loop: CSARQDEVNNEQFF. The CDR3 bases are TGCAGTGCTAGACAGGACGAAGTCAACAATGAGCAGTTCTTC.

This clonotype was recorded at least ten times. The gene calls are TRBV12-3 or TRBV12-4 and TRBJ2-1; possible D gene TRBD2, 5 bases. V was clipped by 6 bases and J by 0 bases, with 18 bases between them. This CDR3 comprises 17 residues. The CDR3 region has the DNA TGTGCCAGCAGCGCTATGTTGAGCGGTAGCTCCTACAATGAGCAGTTCTTC. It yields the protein CASSAMLSGSSYNEQFF.

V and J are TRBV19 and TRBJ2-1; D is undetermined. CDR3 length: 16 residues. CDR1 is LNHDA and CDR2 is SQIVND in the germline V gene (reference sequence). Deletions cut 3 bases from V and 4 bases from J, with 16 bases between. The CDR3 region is CASSISTASIYNEQFF. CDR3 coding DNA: TGTGCCAGTAGTATTAGCACAGCCAGTATTTACAATGAGCAGTTCTTC.

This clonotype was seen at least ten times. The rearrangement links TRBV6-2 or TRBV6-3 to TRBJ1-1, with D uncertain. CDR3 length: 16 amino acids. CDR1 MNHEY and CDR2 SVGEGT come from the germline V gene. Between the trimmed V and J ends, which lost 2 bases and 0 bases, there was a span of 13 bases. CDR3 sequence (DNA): TGTGCCAGCAGTTACCCTCCGGACGGGATGAACACTGAAGCTTTCTTT. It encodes CASSYPPDGMNTEAFF.

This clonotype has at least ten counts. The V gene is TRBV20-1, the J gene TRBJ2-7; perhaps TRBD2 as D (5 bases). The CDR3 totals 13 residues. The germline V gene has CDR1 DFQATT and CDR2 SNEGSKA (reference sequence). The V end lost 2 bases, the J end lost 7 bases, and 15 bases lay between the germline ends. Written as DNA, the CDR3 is TGCAGTGCTAGACGGGATTCCCCCCTTGAGCAGTACTTC. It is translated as CSARRDSPLEQYF.

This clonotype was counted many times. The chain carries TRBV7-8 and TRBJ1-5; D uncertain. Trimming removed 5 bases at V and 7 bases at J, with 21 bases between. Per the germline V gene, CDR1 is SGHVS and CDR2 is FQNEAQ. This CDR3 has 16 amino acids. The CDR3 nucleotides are TGTGCCAGCAGCAACTCCCTCGGGTCATCAATCCAGCCCCAGCATTTT. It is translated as CASSNSLGSSIQPQHF.

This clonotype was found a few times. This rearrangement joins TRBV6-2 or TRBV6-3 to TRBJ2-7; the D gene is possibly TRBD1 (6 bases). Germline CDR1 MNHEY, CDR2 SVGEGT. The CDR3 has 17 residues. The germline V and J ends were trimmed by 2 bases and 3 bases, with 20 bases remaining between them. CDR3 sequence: CASSYVHIHRVYYEQYF. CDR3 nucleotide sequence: TGTGCCAGCAGTTACGTCCACATCCACAGGGTCTACTACGAGCAGTACTTC.

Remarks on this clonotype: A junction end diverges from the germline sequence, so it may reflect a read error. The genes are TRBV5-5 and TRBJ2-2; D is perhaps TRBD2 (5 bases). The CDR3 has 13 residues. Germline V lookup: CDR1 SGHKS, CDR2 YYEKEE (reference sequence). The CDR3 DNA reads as TGTGCCAGCAGCTTTGGAGTCACCGGGGAGCTGGTTTTT. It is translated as CASSFGVTGELVF. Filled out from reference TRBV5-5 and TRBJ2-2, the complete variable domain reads DAGVTQSPTHLIKTRGQQVTLRCSPISGHKSVSWYQQVLGQGPQFIFQYYEKEERGRGNFPDRFSARQFPNYSSELNVNALLLGDSALYLCASSFGVTGELVFGEGSRLTVL.

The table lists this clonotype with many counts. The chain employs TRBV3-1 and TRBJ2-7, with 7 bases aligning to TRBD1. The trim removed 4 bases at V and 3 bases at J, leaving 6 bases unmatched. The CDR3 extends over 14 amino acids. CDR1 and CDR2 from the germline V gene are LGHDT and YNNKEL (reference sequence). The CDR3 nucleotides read TGTGCCAGCAGCCTGGGGGCAGGGGGCTACGAGCAGTACTTC. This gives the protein CASSLGAGGYEQYF.

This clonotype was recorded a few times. The CDR3 DNA reads as TGCGCCAGCAGCTTAACGGGACAGGATTACACAGATACGCAGTATTTT. Protein product: CASSLTGQDYTDTQYF. The rearrangement uses TRBV4-1 and TRBJ2-3; 8 nucleotides match TRBD1. V trimming: 5 bases; J trimming: 2 bases; junction bases outside the gene matches: 9. CDR3 length: 16 residues. The germline CDR1 and CDR2 sequences are MGHRA and YSYEKL.

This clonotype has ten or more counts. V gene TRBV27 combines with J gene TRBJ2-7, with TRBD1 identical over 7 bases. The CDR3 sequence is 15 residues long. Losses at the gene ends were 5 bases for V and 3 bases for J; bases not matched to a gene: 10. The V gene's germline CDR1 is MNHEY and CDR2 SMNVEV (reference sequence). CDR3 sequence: CASSLKPTGSYEQYF. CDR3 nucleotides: TGTGCCAGCAGTCTGAAACCGACAGGGAGCTACGAGCAGTACTTC.